This TCR beta chain was captured in a study of response to subunit inactivated influenza vaccine. This clonotype was seen at least ten times. Using its own MiXCR run on the RT-PCR reads, TCRdb lists one record per CDR3 protein. The sample includes just under 550,000 distinct CDR3 sequences, 20% to 25% of them seen just once. V lost 5 bases to trimming and J lost 4 bases, with 7 bases between them. CDR1 is SGHRS, CDR2 YFSETQ, per germline. The CDR3 length is 11 residues. The same specimen was also included in a second study, on T cells expressing NK-cell markers. This second report adds: The authors made TCR beta cDNA libraries by 5'RACE template switching. This switching added a universal primer site and UMIs. It was from sorted CD3+CD56+NKG2C+, CD3+CD56+NKG2C- and CD3+CD56-NKG2C+ T cells that TCR beta repertoires came. For a handful of donors, these clonotypes were likewise the leading ones in the CD3+CD56-NKG2C+ fraction.

The clonotype was recovered from a man between 50 and 59 years old who received an inactivated influenza vaccine. The sample consisted of CD4+ T cells sorted from PBMCs, taken 12 days after vaccination. The J gene is TRBJ2-7, the V gene TRBV5-1; D ambiguous. The CDR3, as DNA: TGCGCCAGCAGGAGAGAGTACGAGCAGTACTTC. As protein: CASRREYEQYF.